The rows below give T cell receptor beta chains drawn from one sample of a study of blood T cell repertoires in COVID-19. Here immunoSEQ multiplex PCR was the method, and the copy in TCRdb shows in-frame clones only, minus some. The sample shows roughly 21,000 clones, roughly 90% of them seen only once. Sequences were obtained from peripheral blood. All receptors come from a woman aged 80 or older with active or convalescent COVID-19. CDR3s include the opening cysteine and the closing phenylalanine or tryptophan. Each record gives: D gene, clone size, V gene, J gene, CDR3 DNA, CDR3 protein. A D gene is named only where the DNA matches it firmly. The size entry is marked missing in some rows and otherwise reads once, few, many or a size class.

d_call: TRBD1
clone_size: .
v_call: TRBV5-1
j_call: TRBJ1-4
cdr3_nt: TGCGCCAGCAGCCCTAACGGGGGACAGGCGGCCGAAAAACTGTTTTTT
cdr3_aa: CASSPNGGQAAEKLFF

d_call: .
clone_size: .
v_call: TRBV30
j_call: TRBJ1-1
cdr3_nt: TGTGCCTGGATCCCTTTACGGGGTTCCTGGGACACTGAAGCTTTCTTT
cdr3_aa: CAWIPLRGSWDTEAFF

d_call: TRBD1
clone_size: .
v_call: TRBV12-5
j_call: TRBJ1-1
cdr3_nt: TGTGCTAGTGGTTCCGGACAGGGTCGGTACACTGAAGCTTTCTTT
cdr3_aa: CASGSGQGRYTEAFF

d_call: TRBD1
clone_size: .
v_call: TRBV7-9
j_call: TRBJ1-2
cdr3_nt: TGTGCCAGCAGCTTGTTAACGACAGGGACCTATGGCTACACCTTC
cdr3_aa: CASSLLTTGTYGYTF

d_call: .
clone_size: .
v_call: TRBV14
j_call: TRBJ1-2
cdr3_nt: TGTGCCAGCAGCAGACAGGCCGTGGGGAGCTACACCTTC
cdr3_aa: CASSRQAVGSYTF

d_call: TRBD1
clone_size: .
v_call: TRBV10-3
j_call: TRBJ1-3
cdr3_nt: TGTGCCATCAGAGGGACAGGGAGCGCTGGAAACACCATATATTTT
cdr3_aa: CAIRGTGSAGNTIYF

d_call: .
clone_size: .
v_call: TRBV19
j_call: TRBJ1-4
cdr3_nt: TGTGCCAGTAGTAAAGGGGAAGCGTTTGGCGAAAAACTGTTTTTT
cdr3_aa: CASSKGEAFGEKLFF

d_call: TRBD2
clone_size: .
v_call: TRBV4-1
j_call: TRBJ2-2
cdr3_nt: TGCGCCAGCAGCCAAAAGCCACCCCCGGGGACTAGCCTAACTAACACCGGGGAGCTGTTTTTT
cdr3_aa: CASSQKPPPGTSLTNTGELFF

d_call: TRBD2
clone_size: .
v_call: TRBV25-1
j_call: TRBJ2-1
cdr3_nt: TGTGCCAGCCTATCGAGGCATAGCGGGAACTACAATGAGCAGTTCTTC
cdr3_aa: CASLSRHSGNYNEQFF

d_call: TRBD1
clone_size: once
v_call: TRBV4-1
j_call: TRBJ1-5
cdr3_nt: TGCGCCAGCAGCCGACGGGACAGGGTGTCCGGTCAGCCCCAGCATTTT
cdr3_aa: CASSRRDRVSGQPQHF

d_call: TRBD2
clone_size: .
v_call: TRBV27
j_call: TRBJ2-7
cdr3_nt: TGTGCCAGCAGGGTAGCGGGGGGGAGCTCCTACGAGCAGTACTTC
cdr3_aa: CASRVAGGSSYEQYF

d_call: .
clone_size: .
v_call: TRBV12-3/TRBV12-4
j_call: TRBJ1-5
cdr3_nt: TGTGCCAGCAGTTTAAGCGGTCAGCCCCAGCATTTT
cdr3_aa: CASSLSGQPQHF

d_call: .
clone_size: .
v_call: TRBV19
j_call: TRBJ2-1
cdr3_nt: TGTGCCAGTAGTATGGTGGCGGGGAGCTCCTACAATGAGCAGTTCTTC
cdr3_aa: CASSMVAGSSYNEQFF

d_call: TRBD1
clone_size: few
v_call: TRBV7-3
j_call: TRBJ2-3
cdr3_nt: TGTGCCAGCAGCCTAAAGGACAGGGGACGCACAGATACGCAGTATTTT
cdr3_aa: CASSLKDRGRTDTQYF

d_call: .
clone_size: .
v_call: TRBV27
j_call: TRBJ2-2
cdr3_nt: TGTGCCAGCAGGATCGACTTTACGAACACCGGGGAGCTGTTTTTT
cdr3_aa: CASRIDFTNTGELFF

d_call: .
clone_size: .
v_call: TRBV5-6
j_call: TRBJ2-1
cdr3_nt: TGTGCCAGCAGCTTGGTCGGGGGCTCCTACAATGAGCAGTTCTTC
cdr3_aa: CASSLVGGSYNEQFF

d_call: TRBD1
clone_size: .
v_call: TRBV6-5
j_call: TRBJ1-2
cdr3_nt: TGTGCCAGCAGTTACGTCAGGACAGGGATCTATGGCTACACCTTC
cdr3_aa: CASSYVRTGIYGYTF

d_call: .
clone_size: .
v_call: TRBV5-1
j_call: TRBJ1-1
cdr3_nt: TGCGCCAGCAGCTTGGTGGCGGGATGGGACACTGAAGCTTTCTTT
cdr3_aa: CASSLVAGWDTEAFF

d_call: .
clone_size: .
v_call: TRBV12-3/TRBV12-4
j_call: TRBJ2-7
cdr3_nt: TGTGCCAGCAGTTTAGGGGGCAGCTACGAGCAGTACTTC
cdr3_aa: CASSLGGSYEQYF

d_call: .
clone_size: .
v_call: TRBV5-1
j_call: TRBJ1-1
cdr3_nt: TGCGCCAGCAGCCCATCTGGGACTCCGAACACTGAAGCTTTCTTT
cdr3_aa: CASSPSGTPNTEAFF

d_call: TRBD1
clone_size: .
v_call: TRBV5-1
j_call: TRBJ1-1
cdr3_nt: TGCGCCAGCAGCTTGCTAGGGGACAGGGGGAACACTGAAGCTTTCTTT
cdr3_aa: CASSLLGDRGNTEAFF

d_call: TRBD1
clone_size: .
v_call: TRBV10-2
j_call: TRBJ2-5
cdr3_nt: TGCGCCAGCAGTGAGTTGGTCGGACCAGGGGGCATTTCCGAGACCCAGTACTTC
cdr3_aa: CASSELVGPGGISETQYF

d_call: TRBD2
clone_size: .
v_call: TRBV2
j_call: TRBJ2-7
cdr3_nt: TGTGCCAGCAGCGACCGGGACTACTCCTACGAGCAGTACTTC
cdr3_aa: CASSDRDYSYEQYF

d_call: .
clone_size: .
v_call: TRBV19
j_call: TRBJ1-1
cdr3_nt: TGTGCCAGTATACCACGGAGGGACACTGAAGCTTTCTTT
cdr3_aa: CASIPRRDTEAFF

d_call: TRBD1
clone_size: few
v_call: TRBV4-2
j_call: TRBJ2-7
cdr3_nt: TGTGCCAGCAGGCTGGGACAGGGGGGTTCCTACGAGCAGTACTTC
cdr3_aa: CASRLGQGGSYEQYF

d_call: .
clone_size: .
v_call: TRBV7-3
j_call: TRBJ2-7
cdr3_nt: TGTGCCAGCAGTAAACAGGGCTCCTACGAGCAGTACTTC
cdr3_aa: CASSKQGSYEQYF

d_call: .
clone_size: .
v_call: TRBV29-1
j_call: TRBJ1-1
cdr3_nt: TGCAGCGGACAGACAGTTGAAGCTTTCTTT
cdr3_aa: CSGQTVEAFF

d_call: TRBD1
clone_size: few
v_call: TRBV3-1/TRBV3-2
j_call: TRBJ1-2
cdr3_nt: TGTGCCAGCAGGCCCACAGGGGGCTATGGCTACACCTTC
cdr3_aa: CASRPTGGYGYTF

d_call: .
clone_size: .
v_call: TRBV5-1
j_call: TRBJ1-2
cdr3_nt: TGCGCCAGCAGCGACGGAGGGTTGCCCGAGGGTAACTATGGCTACACCTTC
cdr3_aa: CASSDGGLPEGNYGYTF

d_call: TRBD2
clone_size: once
v_call: TRBV6-2/TRBV6-3
j_call: TRBJ2-3
cdr3_nt: TGTGCCAGCAGTTACTCGAAGAGACTAGCGGGAGAAACAGATACGCAGTATTTT
cdr3_aa: CASSYSKRLAGETDTQYF

d_call: TRBD2
clone_size: .
v_call: TRBV18
j_call: TRBJ2-1
cdr3_nt: TGTGCCAGCTCACCGGGACTAGCGGGGAACAATGAGCAGTTCTTC
cdr3_aa: CASSPGLAGNNEQFF